There are a few counts of the clone carrying this TCR beta chain. What it binds is not known. TCRdb itself ran the RT-PCR reads through MiXCR, one entry per CDR3 protein. The profile shows 18,000 or so distinct CDR3 sequences, 60% to 70% of them singletons. This sample was taken from a study of yellow fever vaccine responses in identical twins. General observations from the study: Twins' vaccine T cell responses were reported to seem partly convergent and partly personalized.

The CDR3 extends over 10 amino acids. The V end lost 11 bases, the J end lost 11 bases, and 13 bases lay between the germline ends. The sequence derives from a woman between 18 and 30 years old who received the yellow fever vaccine. This specimen consisted of T cells from blood (PBMCs), unsorted or a sorted subset (not recorded which), obtained before or after yellow fever vaccination (not recorded which). The J gene is TRBJ2-1, the V gene TRBV12-3 or TRBV12-4; unclear D gene. The CDR3 DNA follows: TGTGCCTCCCGGAGTCACCAGCAGTTCTTC. Its protein is CASRSHQQFF.